This paragraph reports one TCR beta chain. This table comes from immunoSEQ multiplex PCR, and its TCRdb copy is limited to in-frame clones, with some not included. This sample carries fewer than 60,000 clones, 91% of them seen once, and the ten largest clones take over 1%. Germline loops: CDR1 SGHVS, CDR2 FNYEAQ. The CDR3 is 14 amino acids. V lost 7 bases, J lost 8 bases, and 7 bases stayed unmatched. These data originate in a study of T cell changes during pregnancy in multiple sclerosis. The genes are TRBV7-6 and TRBJ2-2, with 10 bases matching TRBD2. The sequence derives from a female donor in good health, enrolled as a control in a pregnancy study. Here the sequenced sample was peripheral blood, taken after pregnancy. The CDR3 protein is CASIEAGGRGELFF. Here the CDR3 DNA reads TGTGCCAGCATCGAAGCGGGGGGGCGGGGGGAGCTGTTTTTT. Drawing the rest from reference TRBV7-6 and TRBJ2-2, the complete variable domain is GAGVSQSPRYKVTKRGQDVALRCDPISGHVSLYWYRQALGQGPEFLTYFNYEAQQDKSGLPNDRFSAERPEGSISTLTIQRTEQRDSAMYRCASIEAGGRGELFFGEGSRLTVL.